This T cell receptor (beta chain) is from a study of Ad26.COV2.S vaccination and SARS-CoV-2 variants (dated by TCRdb to 2020 to 2023). As for the study more broadly: Vaccine-arm donors came from COV1001, a multicentre, randomized, double-blind, placebo-controlled phase I-IIa trial of Ad26.COV2.S in healthy adults. Ad26.COV2.S was given intramuscularly at 5x10^10 or 1x10^11 viral particles, as a single shot or as two shots 56 days apart. The specificity and breadth of SARS-CoV-2-reactive T cell receptors after Ad26.COV2.S vaccination were assessed by TCRbeta repertoire sequencing. The TCR-sequenced set comprised around 30 samples: around 20 Ad26.COV2.S vaccine recipients, 5 placebo recipients and 8 SARS-CoV-2 convalescent individuals. Participants in the trial were split at random into five groups of five each, receiving low-dose or high-dose Ad26.COV2.S once or twice, or else placebo on both occasions. Investigators remained blinded to trial group allocation during experiments and outcome assessment. On the study overall, not on this receptor specifically: After vaccination, spike-specific CD8+ and CD4+ T cell responses were reported to show substantial breadth. The authors noted that total T cell responses may have been underestimated by the TCR breadth and depth analyses. The study was not powered to compare responses between vaccine doses or regimens. Non-spike TCR breadth was comparable between vaccine and placebo recipients, consistent with the vaccine containing only spike. Ad26.COV2.S recipients had higher spike-specific TCR breadth than placebo recipients (P = 0.0014).

The treatment or condition label, read with the paper, signifies: roughly 19 received Ad26.COV2.S at low or high dose, single or two shots; about 5 received placebo; per-sample allocation not given. Repertoires of vaccine and placebo recipients were sequenced from samples taken on day 63 after the first injection. Between 29 July and 7 August 2020, Cohort 1b enrolled about 27 adults aged 18-55 years at one site in Boston, USA. Ad26.COV2.S consisted of a replication-incompetent adenovirus type 26 vector by which a prefusion-stabilized SARS-CoV-2 spike protein from the original Wuhan strain was expressed. TCRbeta CDR3 regions were sequenced with the immunoSEQ Assay. After extraction, genomic DNA underwent amplification by bias-controlled multiplex PCR, followed by high-throughput sequencing. In the paper's pipeline: Collapsing and filtering of sequences were performed to quantify the absolute abundance of each unique TCRbeta CDR3 region. T cell fraction was estimated by normalizing TCRbeta template counts to usable DNA, which was measured by amplifying reference genes present in all nucleated cells. Repertoire TCRs were annotated as SARS-CoV-2-specific when V gene, CDR3 amino acid sequence and J gene were exactly matched to a known reactive TCR set. The reference SARS-CoV-2 TCR set was obtained from MIRA and was filtered for enrichment in COVID-19-positive ImmuneCODE repertoires, whereby public or cross-reactive TCRs were removed. Using the MIRA antigens, annotated TCRs were further analysed by specific ORF or by position within an ORF. Depth was the summed frequency of annotated unique rearrangements, while breadth was defined as annotated unique rearrangements over total unique productive rearrangements. TCR breadth was compared between groups using two-sided Wilcoxon rank-sum tests. The source is immuneACCESS, and TCRdb retained only in-frame sequences with V and J called. Part of the clones is not carried over; for the studies checked, unresolved V genes explain less than half of this, and the remainder is unexplained. Clone size and the V and J calls come from that table; the DNA yielded D and trimming. Across this sample there are 300,000 to 400,000 clones, with approximately 86% seen only once. Approximately 1.9% of the sample is in the top ten clones.

Points on this clone: Its antigen has not been determined. No base quality values were provided; no much bigger clone lies one nucleotide off.

Here the sequenced sample was peripheral blood, taken in a trial of Ad26.COV2.S vaccine versus placebo. The receptor was derived from a person between 18 and 59 years old who received the Ad26.COV2.S COVID-19 vaccine or a placebo.

The DNA sequence is TGTGCCAGCGCGAGACTAGCGTACAATGAGCAGTTCTTC. Translated, it gives CASARLAYNEQFF. This chain is built from TRBV2 and TRBJ2-1, with 8 central nucleotides matching TRBD2. The CDR3 covers 13 residues, taking in both the cysteine and the phenylalanine. The only DNA kept is the CDR3, 39 bases in frame from the first base. At the junction V is shortened by 8 bases and J by 4 bases; bases outside the gene matches: 4. The germline V gene supplies CDR1 SNHLY and CDR2 FYNNEI.